This TCR delta chain was sequenced during a study of gammadelta T cells in human blood (dated by TCRdb to the early 2020s). Results the study describes overall, beyond this receptor: In the study, polyclonal expansion of innate gamma-delta T cells immediately after birth was reported to appear to be driven by microbial exposure.

This clone was seen a handful of times. Its antigen is unknown. No clone much larger than this one lies a single base away; base qualities are absent. Libraries were built with RT-PCR. The sequencer was an Illumina MiSeq. Clones were re-identified by TCRdb from the public reads with CATT, and rows with the same DNA were merged. In all, the sample holds more than 350 delta-chain clones, and around 9% of those were seen once. The ten largest clones capture roughly two fifths of the sample. The CDR3 starts with the cysteine, ends with the phenylalanine, and has 19 residues. Just the 57-base CDR3 DNA is kept, in frame starting at base 1. Germline trimming: 0 bases from V, 1 base from J; junction bases outside gene matches: 8. According to the germline V gene, CDR1 reads TSWWSYY and CDR2 reads QGS.

What was sequenced was non-Vgamma9Vdelta2 gamma-delta T cells from adult blood. The clonotype was recovered from a human donor. Recombination joined TRDV1 with TRDJ1; 13 central bases correspond to TRDD3. CDR3 reads: CALGELTKTGGYATDKLIF. At the DNA level, the sequence is TGTGCTCTTGGGGAACTAACTAAGACTGGGGGATACGCCACCGATAAACTCATCTTT.